The T cell receptor (beta chain) described here comes from a study of STAT5B mutations in CD4+ large granular lymphocyte leukemia. This clone came up once. Trimming at V came to 6 bases and at J to 3 bases, leaving 8 bases not matched to a gene. The CDR3 length is 15 residues. Germline V gene data show CDR1 as SGHAT and CDR2 as FQNNGV. The table came from immunoSEQ multiplex PCR; TCRdb's copy has only in-frame clones and leaves some out. The table has more than 30,000 clones, 65% to 70% seen once. This TCR derives from a human donor in good health. Material: CD4+ T cells from blood buffy coats. The V call is TRBV11-2, the J call TRBJ2-7; 10 nucleotides agree with TRBD1. CDR3 loop: CASSLMDRGIYEQYF. DNA for the CDR3: TGTGCCAGCAGTCTTATGGACAGGGGGATCTACGAGCAGTACTTC.